This is a list of T cell receptor beta chains from one sample in a study of cytomegalovirus exposure and HLA in healthy donors. TCRdb's copy holds only in-frame clones and misses some; the assay was immunoSEQ multiplex PCR. This sample has roughly 200,000 clones, with 75% to 90% found just once. The sequencing input was PBMCs. The receptors here all came from a boy between 2 and 10 years old in good health and CMV-seronegative. CDR3s include the opening cysteine and the closing phenylalanine or tryptophan.

V gene: TRBV4-1; J gene: TRBJ2-7; CDR3 protein: CASSPTGGSYEQYF
V gene: TRBV9; J gene: TRBJ2-7; CDR3 protein: CASSVVGGGLFLSYEQCF
V gene: TRBV5-4; J gene: TRBJ1-2; CDR3 protein: CASSSGGEGYTF
V gene: TRBV12-2; J gene: TRBJ2-5; CDR3 protein: CASRLVAGEETQYF
V gene: TRBV6-1; J gene: TRBJ1-3; CDR3 protein: CASRPVSGNTIYF
V gene: TRBV23-1; J gene: TRBJ1-2; CDR3 protein: CASSQGRGAGGYTF
V gene: TRBV27; J gene: TRBJ1-4; CDR3 protein: CASRQDREGTWDEKLFF
V gene: TRBV27; J gene: TRBJ2-3; CDR3 protein: CASNNQGPDTQYF
V gene: TRBV12-5; J gene: TRBJ2-7; CDR3 protein: CASGLERGPYEQYF
V gene: TRBV21-1; J gene: TRBJ1-2; CDR3 protein: CASSKKVAASYNYGYTF
V gene: TRBV9; J gene: TRBJ2-2; CDR3 protein: CASSVGGRGGGPNTGELFF
V gene: TRBV7-6; J gene: TRBJ2-3; CDR3 protein: CASSFGQGSDTQYF
V gene: TRBV12-5; J gene: TRBJ1-2; CDR3 protein: CASGLVLFRDYGYTF
V gene: TRBV7-9; J gene: TRBJ2-1; CDR3 protein: CATLGGQYNEQFF
V gene: TRBV14; J gene: TRBJ2-7; CDR3 protein: CASSQAGGGSEQYF
V gene: TRBV6-5; J gene: TRBJ1-2; CDR3 protein: CASRTTGGRGYTF
V gene: TRBV30; J gene: TRBJ1-1; CDR3 protein: CAWRLGPGAFF
V gene: TRBV5-1; J gene: TRBJ2-2; CDR3 protein: CASSLPRTTNTGELFF
V gene: TRBV15; J gene: TRBJ1-6; CDR3 protein: CATSAGSYNSPLHF
V gene: TRBV5-4; J gene: TRBJ1-1; CDR3 protein: CASSQGQGGIEAFF
V gene: TRBV5-1; J gene: TRBJ2-3; CDR3 protein: CASSLLPTGGTDTQYF
V gene: TRBV7-9; J gene: TRBJ1-1; CDR3 protein: CASSSPRTFGILSEAFF
V gene: TRBV2; J gene: TRBJ2-1; CDR3 protein: CASSDGGDSRGDEQFF
V gene: TRBV13; J gene: TRBJ2-7; CDR3 protein: CASSLGQGSHEQYF
V gene: TRBV9; J gene: TRBJ2-1; CDR3 protein: CASSPVSGREQFF
V gene: TRBV4-1; J gene: TRBJ2-3; CDR3 protein: CASSQERQETTDTQYF
V gene: TRBV29-1; J gene: TRBJ1-1; CDR3 protein: CSVEDRMNTEAFF
V gene: TRBV14; J gene: TRBJ2-3; CDR3 protein: CASSQGGGSYTQYF
V gene: TRBV6-5; J gene: TRBJ2-7; CDR3 protein: CASSSRQGWTYEQYF
V gene: TRBV29-1; J gene: TRBJ1-1; CDR3 protein: CSVDPGTGGTEAFF
V gene: TRBV6-1; J gene: TRBJ1-3; CDR3 protein: CASSGQVASGNTIYF
V gene: TRBV27; J gene: TRBJ2-5; CDR3 protein: CASSQSLGGLETQYF
V gene: TRBV20-1; J gene: TRBJ1-2; CDR3 protein: CSANLPRAF